The 8 T cell receptor beta chains below come from one sample, sequenced in a study of T cells in Graves' hyperthyroidism and ophthalmopathy (dated by TCRdb to about 2019). The receptor library was made with multiplex PCR. Data came from an Illumina HiSeq 2000. Amplification of TCR beta CDR3 regions was carried out from RNA transcripts. For the first round of RT-PCR on the TCR CDR3, the HTBI primer set was used together with the Qiagen OneStep RT-PCR kit. TCRdb itself trimmed the public reads at Q25 with fastp, ran MiXCR and retained productive beta chains. A single entry per CDR3 protein holds the most common genes and DNA from its merged rows. This sample has some 720,000 distinct CDR3 sequences in its table, and 15% to 20% of those were observed once. The ten largest clones capture 8.4% of the sample. Input material: blood. Receptors originate from a young man with Graves' hyperthyroidism.

This clonotype showed up many times. This chain links TRBV3-1 with TRBJ1-5; D gene unclear. The CDR3 totals 14 residues. Trimming removed 0 bases from V and 2 bases from J, with 5 bases in between. Germline-derived CDR1 and CDR2 are LGHDT and YNNKEL (reference sequence). The CDR3 protein is CASSQDWGNQPQHF. CDR3 DNA: TGTGCCAGCAGCCAAGATTGGGGCAATCAGCCCCAGCATTTT.

This clonotype was detected only a few times. The chain employs TRBV24-1 and TRBJ2-1, with D unclear. CDR1 and CDR2 from the germline V gene are KGHDR and SFDVKD. The CDR3 runs 15 residues. Trimming shortened V by 3 bases and J by 0 bases, and 8 bases separated the two germline ends. DNA for the CDR3: TGTGCCACCAGTGATCTCAGAATCTCCTACAATGAGCAGTTCTTC. This encodes CATSDLRISYNEQFF.

This clonotype was picked up many times. The V and J genes are TRBV7-3 and TRBJ2-7, with TRBD2 matching 7 bases. The CDR3 is 14 amino acids. Germline assignment: CDR1 SGHTA and CDR2 FQGTGA. Losses at the gene ends were 4 bases for V and 6 bases for J; bases not matched to a gene: 9. In DNA, the CDR3 is TGTGCCAGCAGCTCAGGGACTAAGCTGGCCGAGCAGTACTTC. Protein product: CASSSGTKLAEQYF.

V gene TRBV11-2 combines with J gene TRBJ2-2; tentatively, D is TRBD1 (6 bases). The CDR3 runs to 16 residues. V was trimmed by 6 bases and J by 4 bases, leaving 18 bases between them. Germline V lookup: CDR1 SGHAT, CDR2 FQNNGV. CDR3 amino acids: CASRITGSRSTGELFF. CDR3 DNA: TGTGCCAGCAGGATAACAGGGTCTCGAAGCACCGGGGAGCTGTTTTTT.

This clonotype was observed at least ten times. This rearrangement joins TRBV10-3 to TRBJ2-5, with D maybe TRBD1 (5 bases). Trimming shortened V by 7 bases and J by 5 bases, and 11 bases separated the two germline ends. The CDR3 contains 12 residues. The germline gives CDR1 ENHRY, CDR2 SYGVKD. CDR3 residues: CAIKGAGETQYF. Here the CDR3 DNA reads TGTGCCATCAAAGGGGCCGGGGAGACCCAGTACTTC.

For this clonotype: A much larger clone lies one base from this, so it may be a read error. The V gene is TRBV20-1, the J gene TRBJ2-1; D is uncertain. The CDR3 runs to 16 residues. The germline V gene has CDR1 DFQATT and CDR2 SNEGSKA (reference sequence). The CDR3 reads CSAPSQNLASCNEQFF. The CDR3 region has the DNA TGCAGTGCACCGTCCCAGAACCTGGCCTCCTGCAATGAGCAGTTCTTC.

The rearrangement joins TRBV20-1 to TRBJ2-7; TRBD1 might be the D (6 bases). This CDR3 comprises 14 residues. The germline gives CDR1 DFQATT, CDR2 SNEGSKA (reference sequence). Trimming removed 5 bases from V and 2 bases from J, with 16 bases in between. The CDR3 nucleotides are TGCAGTGCTGTCCGGGACACCGCAACCTACGAGCAGTACTTC. It codes for CSAVRDTATYEQYF.

This clonotype was counted at least ten times. The CDR3 DNA reads TGTGCCAGCAGTCCCTCCAAGCGGGAGGTCAACCGGGATACGCAGTATTTT. This sequence encodes CASSPSKREVNRDTQYF. The genes are TRBV2 and TRBJ2-3; the match to TRBD2 covers 9 bases. Per germline, CDR1 SNHLY and CDR2 FYNNEI. The CDR3 is 17 residues long. The trim removed 5 bases at V and 6 bases at J, leaving 15 bases unmatched.